The clone carrying this T cell receptor (beta chain) was observed a single time. These data come from a study of blood T cell repertoires in COVID-19. Background on the study: Italy, Spain and the United States were the sources of the convalescent and acute COVID-19 samples. Sample material is recorded as cDNA or gDNA derived from T cells, B-cell-depleted T cells, or PBMCs.

There are 12 residues in the CDR3. V shed 4 bases and J shed 4 bases, with 7 bases lying between them. The germline V gene encodes CDR1 MNHEY and CDR2 SVGEGT. The protocol was immunoSEQ multiplex PCR, while the TCRdb copy is restricted to in-frame clones and leaves out a portion. The repertoire holds 150,000 to 200,000 clones, with about 80% as singletons. This chain uses TRBV6-2 or TRBV6-3 with TRBJ1-2; no firm D call. The source of this sequence is a woman older than 75 with acute or convalescent COVID-19. The specimen sequenced was peripheral blood. CDR3: CASSFDTYGYTF. The CDR3 DNA is TGTGCCAGCAGTTTCGACACCTATGGCTACACCTTC.